This TCR beta chain was sequenced for a study of OX40 agonist ivuxolimab in advanced cancers. Across the whole study: The group had a mean age of approximately 60 years, ranged from about 20 to 85, and was approximately 81% male. Regarding the study as a whole: Within 6 weeks, CD4+ and CD8+ blood T cells expanded clonally at 0.1 to 3.0 mg/kg.

TCRdb keeps only in-frame clones here, not all; method: immunoSEQ multiplex PCR. The repertoire holds some 45,000 clones, with around 85% as singletons. About this clone: Its antigen is as yet unknown.

The CDR3 runs to 17 residues. CDR1 and CDR2 from the germline V gene are MNHEY and SMNVEV (reference sequence). V shed 5 bases and J 0 bases; nucleotides not matched to a gene: 10. The receptor was derived from an adult with an advanced solid tumor such as melanoma, head and neck, liver or kidney cancer. The gene calls are TRBV27 and TRBJ1-1; 9 bases agree with TRBD1. The sample was CD4+ or CD8+ T cells sorted from blood, taken in a trial of the OX40 agonist ivuxolimab. CDR3 bases: TGTGCCAGCAGTCCCGGGACAGGGCGTTCCATGAACACTGAAGCTTTCTTT. Amino acid sequence: CASSPGTGRSMNTEAFF.